This T cell receptor (beta chain) was sequenced in a study of T cell repertoires in cytomegalovirus infection. Study-wide context: Peptides in the study included HLA-C-restricted and HLA-B-restricted CMV epitopes. Public TCR beta signature analysis indicated the presence of both CMV infection and matching HLA type.

Details on this clonotype: Its antigen is still unknown.

V gave up 4 bases and J gave up 0 bases, with 10 bases separating them. Germline V lookup: CDR1 LNHNV, CDR2 YYDKDF (reference sequence). The CDR3 spans 15 residues. TCRdb recomputed calls from the reads with MiXCR, one row per CDR3 protein. This sample yields around 770,000 distinct CDR3 sequences, of which 25% to 30% are seen a single time; roughly 14% belongs to the top ten. Study outcomes and limitations: Public TCR beta family frequency separated CMV-and-HLA carriers, including in an independent cohort. The ex vivo response showed dominance by HLA-C-restricted CMV-specific TCR beta clonotypes.

Source: cultured CD8+ T cells from PBMCs, taken from culture after CMV antigen stimulation. The chain joins TRBV15 to TRBJ1-5; the D is unclear. This sequence originates from a human donor in good health (CMV status not recorded). Some clones in this sample may be carry-over from other donors' samples. The CDR3 DNA follows: TGTGCCACCAGCACCAGTCTTTATAGCAATCAGCCCCAGCATTTT. This sequence encodes CATSTSLYSNQPQHF.